This T cell receptor (beta chain) comes out of a study of regulatory T cells in long-lasting Graves disease (dated by TCRdb to the early 2020s). In terms of the full investigation: Newly diagnosed Graves' disease patients had taken antithyroid drugs for less than 3 months. The study was conducted in China and was registered as a clinical trial. Patients with persistent Graves' disease were compared with patients with newly diagnosed Graves' disease using TCR sequencing and RNA sequencing of peripheral blood. A total of about 33 samples were covered by TCR sequencing, comprising around 13 persistent and 20 or so newly diagnosed Graves' disease patients.

Points the paper makes about the study in general: TRBV28, TRBJ1-2 and TRBJ2-5 were preferentially used in persistent disease, while TRBV20-1 and TRBJ2-1 were favored in newly diagnosed disease. As a limitation, the authors acknowledged that the small sample size may reduce accuracy. Persistent patients shared more public clonotypes among themselves (around 3,000) than newly diagnosed patients did (over 950). Sequencing and analysis were limited to the TCR beta chain. The study examined only peripheral blood because the primary lesion, thyroid tissue, could not be accessed. Compared with newly diagnosed patients, patients with persistent Graves' disease had lower TCR Shannon entropy and fewer highly expanded clones, which suggests clonal expansion.

The receptor library was made with multiplex PCR. The instrument was an Illumina HiSeq 4000. CDR3 regions were amplified by Arm-PCR with iRepertoire HTBI primers to construct TCR beta libraries. PCR products were gel purified before sequencing. For the original study's pipeline: Gene usage analysis of CDR3 amino acid clonotypes relied on the 55 to 80 TRBV and about 13 TRBJ segments identified across samples. COPE and FqMerger were used to merge filtered high-quality paired reads into contigs. BLAST was used to align contigs to the IMGT TRBV, TRBD and TRBJ reference genes, and CDR3 was defined following IMGT. Highly expanded clones were defined as clonotypes with a frequency above 0.1%. Shannon entropy served as the measure of repertoire diversity, while the Gini coefficient captured V-J evenness. A clonotype was considered public if more than one individual shared it. TCRdb's own reprocessing of the public reads used fastp at Q25 and MiXCR and kept productive beta chains. CDR3 protein sequences are deduplicated, and each keeps its most common genes and DNA. TCRdb, not the authors, supplied the V and J calls. This sample holds under 300,000 distinct CDR3 sequences; about 20% were observed only once. The ten largest clones represent approximately 15% of the sample.

Based on the germline V gene (reference sequence), the CDR1 and CDR2 sequences are MNHEY and SMNVEV. The germline V end is reduced by 4 bases and the J end by 4 bases; junction bases left unmatched: 7. The CDR3 covers 16 residues, taking in both the cysteine and the phenylalanine. The CDR3 DNA has 48 bases and is translated from base 1. This clonotype was picked up many times. This clone's antigen is unknown. Nothing much larger sits one base from this clone, and base qualities are not available. Per the publication, the time point label means: newly diagnosed GD, antithyroid drugs for less than 3 months. For both TCR sequencing and RNA sequencing, RNA was extracted from PBMCs using TRIzol. The diagnosis of Graves' disease followed American Thyroid Association guidelines. Patients were recruited from an endocrinology department in Xi'an, China. Each patient gave roughly 8.4 milliliters of peripheral blood, collected in an EDTA anticoagulant tube. Ficoll Paque Plus density gradient separation was used to isolate PBMCs, and no additional T cell sorting was done. An Agilent 2100 Bioanalyzer and agarose gel were used to check RNA quality, while a NanoDrop 2000 measured RNA concentration.

This sample also appeared in a second study, on T cells in Graves' hyperthyroidism and ophthalmopathy. Taken from the second paper: A patient counted as having stable Graves' hyperthyroidism if no progression to ophthalmopathy occurred over 18 months of follow-up. Hyperthyroidism patients were newly diagnosed, with disease duration under 2 months, and aged 18 to 65 years. Patients with uncontrolled infections, other autoimmune diseases, pregnancy or lactation were excluded. Diagnoses relied on clinical symptoms, serum thyroxine and TRAb, thyroid ultrasound and orbital computed tomography. The TCR CDR3 was subjected to a first round of RT-PCR using the HTBI primer set and the Qiagen OneStep RT-PCR kit. Blood samples also contained most of the expanded thyroid clonotypes (frequency above 0.001), which suggests that blood repertoires may reflect thyroid immune responses. A model built on a 13 V-J signature distinguished ophthalmopathy from stable hyperthyroidism, reaching 87.88% sensitivity and around 81% specificity in cross-validation and 80%/75% in testing. In validation, the model predicted progression to ophthalmopathy with 55% to 71% sensitivity and roughly 72% specificity, a median of 6.5 months before onset. A discovery cohort of roughly 100 patients, 43 with Graves' ophthalmopathy and approximately 60 with stable Graves' hyperthyroidism, was used to find distinguishing TCR V-J signatures. Prospective prediction of ophthalmopathy was tested in an independent validation cohort consisting of about 19 hyperthyroidism patients and some 17 patients who later progressed to ophthalmopathy. The 100 or so discovery patients were randomly split 7:3 into training and test sets. In addition, the study compared T-cell repertoires in thyroid tissue and in blood from about 6 Graves' hyperthyroidism patients. After sampling, hyperthyroidism patients received methimazole starting at 30 mg daily, and ophthalmopathy patients received high-dose intravenous methylprednisolone. A second multiplex PCR round built the libraries, followed by size selection and purification. The libraries were sequenced on an Illumina HiSeq2000 using paired-end 100 bp reads. SOAPnuke was used to process the raw data, throwing out any read that contained adapters or uncalled bases, had a mean Phred below 15, or lacked an exact constant-primer or identifier match. COPE v1.2.5 was used to merge high-quality paired reads, and clonotypes were defined as unique nucleotide sequences. MiTCR v1.1 was used to align the clonotypes against IMGT TRBV, TRBD and TRBJ reference segments. Analysis was restricted to V-J combinations with a frequency above 0.0001, which covered roughly 99% of repertoires. The TCS score was defined as the ratio of F50 (clonal expansion) to E x V (chaos), calculated using BLOSUM62-based TCRdist between CDR3 peptides within each V-J. Welch's t-statistics and random forest reduced around 520 V-J features to 10 to 15, which were used in a naive Bayes classifier (R e1071). Sample size was not statistically predetermined, and blinding of investigators to group allocation was not performed. The paper reports TCR Vbeta CDR3 sequencing of 130 to 150 peripheral blood samples: approximately 41 ophthalmopathy, about 75 hyperthyroidism and around 17 progressor patients.

This TCR was recovered from a young woman with Graves disease. Donor details come from another sample of the same person, matched by shared clones. Sample: peripheral blood mononuclear cells (PBMCs), taken at new diagnosis, from a patient treated with antithyroid drugs. Rearrangement joined TRBV27 to TRBJ2-2; TRBD1 agrees with 9 junctional bases. The CDR3 loop reads CASSYSGTGPTGELFF. DNA sequence: TGTGCCAGCAGTTATTCCGGGACAGGGCCCACCGGGGAGCTGTTTTTT.